The 27 T cell receptor beta chains below were found in one sample sequenced in a study of blood T cell repertoires in COVID-19. The table came from immunoSEQ multiplex PCR; TCRdb's copy has only in-frame clones and leaves some out. Among 25,000 to 30,000 clones, roughly 90% were seen once, and the ten largest hold less than 3.5%. The sequencing input was peripheral blood. Source of these receptors: a human donor in a cohort sampled during active COVID-19.

The rearrangement joins TRBV2 to TRBJ1-1; D perhaps matches TRBD1 (6 bases). V was clipped by 5 bases and J by 1 base, with 8 bases between them. The CDR3 loop spans 13 amino acids. Germline values: CDR1 SNHLY, CDR2 FYNNEI. CDR3: CASSPQGNTEAFF. The DNA of the CDR3 is TGTGCCAGCAGTCCACAGGGGAACACTGAAGCTTTCTTT.

The chain joins TRBV5-1 to TRBJ1-4; 10 bases align to TRBD1. Germline CDR1 is SGHRS and CDR2 is YFSETQ. V shed 3 bases, J shed 6 bases, and the junction held 5 bases outside the gene matches. The CDR3 is 15 residues long. DNA of the CDR3: TGCGCCAGCAGCTGGAGGACAGGGGGTGATGAAAAACTGTTTTTT. This gives the protein CASSWRTGGDEKLFF.

This clone was recorded a few times. The rearrangement links TRBV5-1 to TRBJ1-3, with D unresolved. V lost 4 bases and J lost 4, with 15 bases in between. The germline CDR1 and CDR2 sequences are SGHRS and YFSETQ. The CDR3 has 15 residues. The CDR3 protein is CASSLLPTRGNTIYF. The CDR3 DNA is TGCGCCAGCAGCCTACTTCCCACTCGGGGAAACACCATATATTTT.

The V call is TRBV7-3, the J call TRBJ2-1; 8 bases agree with TRBD2. Germline CDR1 is SGHTA and CDR2 is FQGTGA. The CDR3 has 15 residues. V shed 2 bases and J 11 bases; nucleotides not matched to a gene: 11. The CDR3 protein is CASSLLATSDVKQFF. In DNA form, the CDR3 reads TGTGCCAGCAGCTTACTCGCGACTAGCGATGTTAAGCAGTTCTTC.

This clone appeared a single time. This chain connects TRBV6-2 or TRBV6-3 to TRBJ2-3, with 8 bases that match TRBD2. Germline values: CDR1 MNHEY, CDR2 SVGEGT. The CDR3 length is 16 residues. With 0 bases clipped from V and 3 bases from J, the junction kept 5 bases outside the gene matches. The CDR3 here is CASSYSRPGGTDTQYF. The CDR3, as DNA: TGTGCCAGCAGTTACTCTCGCCCGGGGGGGACAGATACGCAGTATTTT.

The J gene is TRBJ2-5, the V gene TRBV24-1, with 9 bases lining up with TRBD2. This CDR3 contains 15 residues. V lost 4 bases, J lost 5 bases, and 7 bases stayed unmatched. Germline loops: CDR1 KGHDR, CDR2 SFDVKD. The chain's CDR3 is CATSEGTSTRETQYF. The CDR3 bases are TGTGCCACCAGTGAGGGGACTAGCACTCGGGAGACCCAGTACTTC.

The genes are TRBV7-9 and TRBJ2-1; 10 bases agree with TRBD1. The V and J ends lost 3 bases and 6 bases, in that order; junction bases with no gene match: 8. CDR3 length: 16 amino acids. Germline lookup yields CDR1 SEHNR and CDR2 FQNEAQ (reference sequence). The DNA of the CDR3 is TGTGCCAGCAGCTTTAAGATCAGGACAGGGGGCAATGAGCAGTTCTTC. It yields the protein CASSFKIRTGGNEQFF.

The rearrangement joins TRBV7-2 to TRBJ2-1; D possibly corresponds to TRBD2 (5 bases). The CDR3 sequence is 14 residues long. V was shortened by 2 bases and J by 6 bases, with 11 bases between the two germline ends. Looked up from germline, CDR1 is SGHTA and CDR2 is FQGNSA. CDR3 in amino acids: CASSLIGNANEQFF. In DNA, the CDR3 is TGTGCCAGCAGCTTAATCGGGAACGCCAATGAGCAGTTCTTC.

This clone turned up a few times. The chain employs TRBV2 and TRBJ1-6; D ambiguous. The CDR3 is 13 residues long. Trimming stripped 8 bases from V and 8 bases from J, with 13 bases between. The germline V gene has CDR1 SNHLY and CDR2 FYNNEI. The CDR3 DNA reads as TGTGCCAGCCTTGAGGGTTTGGATTCACCCCTCCACTTT. Its protein product is CASLEGLDSPLHF.

As to this clone: The junction shows a germline mismatch at one end, possibly a read error. The CDR3: CASTLAGQYTDTQYF. For the CDR3, the DNA is TGTGCCAGCACCTTGGCGGGACAATACACAGATACGCAGTATTTT. V usage is TRBV5-8 and J usage is TRBJ2-3; D possibly uses TRBD1 or TRBD2 (6 bases each). CDR3 size: 15 residues. Germline lookup yields CDR1 SGHTS and CDR2 YDEGEE.

V gene TRBV19 combines with J gene TRBJ2-3, with a weak D call TRBD1 (6 bases). The germline V and J ends were trimmed by 6 bases and 4 bases, with 17 bases remaining between them. The germline gives CDR1 LNHDA, CDR2 SQIVND (reference sequence). This CDR3 contains 15 residues. Here the CDR3 DNA reads TGTGCCAGTAGGGACATCCCCAGGGGATCAGATACGCAGTATTTT. Its protein product is CASRDIPRGSDTQYF.

This chain joins TRBV6-2 or TRBV6-3 and TRBJ1-1, with D perhaps TRBD1 (6 bases). The CDR3 runs 16 residues. Germline-derived CDR1 and CDR2 are MNHEY and SVGEGT. Trimming took off 4 bases at V and 1 base at J, with 16 bases between the two ends. This CDR3 is CASSSGYRVSNTEAFF. The CDR3 nucleotides read TGTGCCAGCAGTTCGGGCTACAGGGTCTCGAACACTGAAGCTTTCTTT.

The V call is TRBV3-1 (or the pseudogene TRBV3-2), the J call TRBJ2-2; D is unclear. Germline V gene lookup returns CDR1 LGHDT and CDR2 YNNKEL (reference sequence). The V gene lost 3 bases and the J gene lost 0 bases, with 5 bases spanning the gap. The CDR3 is made up of 14 amino acids. The chain's CDR3 is CASSQGPNTGELFF. In DNA form, the CDR3 reads TGTGCCAGCAGCCAGGGCCCGAACACCGGGGAGCTGTTTTTT.

CDR3 nucleotides: TGTGCCAGCAGCAAAGTAATATCGGACAGTACTGAGCAGTACTTC. Amino acids: CASSKVISDSTEQYF. The rearrangement links TRBV21-1 to TRBJ2-7; TRBD1 was called by the table and not checked on the DNA. TRBV21-1 is labeled a pseudogene. CDR3 length: 15 residues.

V usage is TRBV18 and J usage is TRBJ1-3; the match to TRBD1 covers 8 bases. The CDR3 extends over 16 amino acids. Per germline, CDR1 KGHSH and CDR2 LQKENI. After removal of 3 bases from V and 0 bases from J, the junction contained 4 bases not matched to a gene. The CDR3 loop reads CASSPGQAGSGNTIYF. In DNA form, the CDR3 reads TGTGCCAGCTCACCGGGACAGGCCGGCTCTGGAAACACCATATATTTT.

The V gene is TRBV5-1, the J gene TRBJ2-1, with 10 bases lining up with TRBD1. V gave up 0 bases and J gave up 15 bases; unmatched junction bases: 6. Germline assignment: CDR1 SGHRS and CDR2 YFSETQ. The CDR3 has 13 residues. The CDR3 protein is CASSLEGTGVAFF. For the CDR3, the DNA is TGCGCCAGCAGCTTGGAAGGGACAGGGGTCGCGTTCTTC.

The chain couples TRBV29-1 to TRBJ1-1; TRBD1 might be the D (5 bases). The germline V gene has CDR1 SQVTM and CDR2 ANQGSEA. The CDR3 covers 14 residues. V was trimmed by 5 bases and J by 2 bases, leaving 15 bases between them. This CDR3 is CSVSHRSLNTEAFF. CDR3 nucleotides: TGCAGCGTTTCACACAGGAGCCTTAACACTGAAGCTTTCTTT.

This sequence joins TRBV6-5 and TRBJ1-5; possible D gene TRBD1, 6 bases. This CDR3 contains 14 residues. CDR1 is MNHEY, CDR2 SVGAGI, per germline. Trimming took 7 bases from V and 5 from J, leaving 15 bases between them. The CDR3, as DNA: TGTGCCAGCACCCGGCGGGAGGGGGATCAGCCCCAGCATTTT. Residues: CASTRREGDQPQHF.

The V gene is TRBV9, the J gene TRBJ2-5, with D perhaps matching TRBD2 (6 bases). V lost 2 bases, J lost 5 bases, and 13 bases lay in between. Germline V gene data show CDR1 as SGDLS and CDR2 as YYNGEE. The CDR3 consists of 14 residues. DNA for the CDR3: TGTGCCAGCAGCGTCGCGGGGATAGGGGAGACCCAGTACTTC. Amino acid sequence: CASSVAGIGETQYF. Drawing the rest from reference TRBV9 and TRBJ2-5, the complete variable domain is DSGVTQTPKHLITATGQRVTLRCSPRSGDLSVYWYQQSLDQGLQFLIQYYNGEERAKGNILERFSAQQFPDLHSELNLSSLELGDSALYFCASSVAGIGETQYFGPGTRLLVL.

This chain connects TRBV5-1 to TRBJ2-7, with a tentative D call TRBD1 (6 bases). CDR1 is SGHRS, CDR2 YFSETQ, per germline. The length of the CDR3 is 14 residues. V was clipped by 2 bases and J by 7 bases, with 16 bases between them. The CDR3 is CASSFPEVQGEQYF. The CDR3 region has the DNA TGCGCCAGCAGCTTCCCGGAAGTTCAGGGGGAGCAGTACTTC.

V gene TRBV7-3 combines with J gene TRBJ1-6, with no clear D. Trimming removed 2 bases from V and 6 bases from J, with 5 bases in between. There are 13 residues in the CDR3. Germline lookup yields CDR1 SGHTA and CDR2 FQGTGA. CDR3 in amino acids: CASSLSSNSPLHF. The CDR3 nucleotides read TGTGCCAGCAGCTTATCGAGTAATTCACCCCTCCACTTT.

The V and J genes are TRBV11-2 and TRBJ2-7; TRBD2 might be the D (7 bases). V was trimmed by 2 bases and J by 3 bases, leaving 11 bases between them. This CDR3 region has 14 residues. Germline V lookup: CDR1 SGHAT, CDR2 FQNNGV. The CDR3 region is CASSLTGRVYEQYF. The CDR3 DNA reads as TGTGCCAGCAGCTTAACAGGGAGGGTCTACGAGCAGTACTTC.

The chain joins TRBV5-1 to TRBJ2-3, with 9 bases aligning to TRBD2. This CDR3 is 15 amino acids long. V shed 2 bases and J 7 bases; nucleotides not matched to a gene: 8. CDR1 and CDR2 (germline): SGHRS, YFSETQ. CDR3 DNA: TGCGCCAGCAGCTTCGAGATAGCGGGGGCCCATACGCAGTATTTT. The encoded protein is CASSFEIAGAHTQYF.

V usage is TRBV4-1 and J usage is TRBJ1-6; D call uncertain. This CDR3 has 15 residues. Trimming shortened V by 2 bases and J by 10 bases, and 15 bases separated the two germline ends. Per the germline V gene, CDR1 is MGHRA and CDR2 is YSYEKL. CDR3 loop: CASSQRPAGGSPLHF. Written as DNA, the CDR3 is TGCGCCAGCAGCCAACGGCCGGCGGGAGGATCACCCCTCCACTTT.

V usage is TRBV6-5 and J usage is TRBJ2-7, with D possibly being TRBD2 (6 bases). Germline V gene sequence: CDR1 MNHEY, CDR2 SVGAGI. This CDR3 has 13 amino acids. The germline V and J ends were trimmed by 5 bases and 6 bases, with 14 bases remaining between them. DNA for the CDR3: TGTGCCAGCAGTCCTAGGTTGCGGGGCGAGCAGTACTTC. Residues: CASSPRLRGEQYF.

The V gene is TRBV27, the J gene TRBJ2-3, with TRBD1 identical over 8 bases. Per germline, CDR1 MNHEY and CDR2 SMNVEV (reference sequence). Trimming took 6 bases from V and 3 from J; bases not matched to a gene: 8. CDR3 length: 15 amino acids. CDR3 DNA: TGTGCCAGCAGCCTGGACAGGGTAACAACAGATACGCAGTATTTT. This codes for CASSLDRVTTDTQYF.

This clone was picked up a small number of times. This chain uses TRBV14 with TRBJ1-2; maybe TRBD1 (6 bases). This CDR3 contains 15 residues. With 0 bases removed from V and 4 bases from J, the gap between germline ends came to 12 bases. From germline, CDR1 is SGHDN and CDR2 FVKESK. CDR3 residues: CASSQDNRVGYGYTF. DNA of the CDR3: TGTGCCAGCAGCCAAGATAACAGGGTGGGCTATGGCTACACCTTC.